This is a list of T cell receptor beta chains from one sample in a study of T cell responses to AZD1222 COVID-19 vaccine. Sequencing was performed with immunoSEQ multiplex PCR; in TCRdb, only in-frame clones are kept and a portion is missing. The sample includes about 93,000 clones, about 90% of them seen just once. The sample was peripheral blood, taken on day 0 of MenACWY control vaccination. These receptors were obtained from an adult in good health. CDR3s include the opening cysteine and the closing phenylalanine or tryptophan. The D gene is left open where the match is weak. The size of a clone is reported for some rows only, either as once, few or many, or as a class for expanded clones.

v_gene	j_gene	abundance	d_gene	CDR3aa	CDR3nt
TRBV4-1	TRBJ1-1	once	TRBD1	CASSFGTGGPSRSTEAFF	TGCGCCAGCAGCTTCGGGACAGGGGGCCCGTCCAGATCCACTGAAGCTTTCTTT
TRBV5-4	TRBJ1-2	.	.	CASSLDSHYGYTF	TGTGCCAGCAGCTTGGATTCCCACTATGGCTACACCTTC
TRBV5-1	TRBJ1-1	.	.	CASSLAAETEAFF	TGCGCCAGCAGCTTGGCCGCTGAGACTGAAGCTTTCTTT
TRBV28	TRBJ1-1	.	.	CASSSTAGDEAFF	TGTGCCAGCAGTTCGACAGCCGGGGATGAAGCTTTCTTT
TRBV11-2	TRBJ1-3	.	.	CASSLLGGNTIYF	TGTGCCAGCAGCTTACTGGGCGGAAACACCATATATTTT
TRBV7-9	TRBJ2-2	.	.	CASQDSLNTGELFF	TGTGCCAGCCAGGACAGCTTGAACACCGGGGAGCTGTTTTTT
TRBV5-4	TRBJ1-2	.	.	CASSDVRDNYGYTF	TGTGCCAGCAGCGACGTACGGGATAACTATGGCTACACCTTC
TRBV2	TRBJ2-7	.	.	CASSEASYYEQYF	TGTGCCAGCAGTGAAGCTAGCTACTACGAGCAGTACTTC
TRBV7-9	TRBJ2-3	.	TRBD2	CASSLGPLWLAGITDTQYF	TGTGCCAGCAGCTTAGGCCCCCTATGGCTAGCGGGGATCACAGATACGCAGTATTTT
TRBV11-3	TRBJ2-7	.	TRBD1	CASSLAGVGQGFYEQYF	TGTGCCAGCAGCTTAGCGGGAGTAGGACAGGGATTCTACGAGCAGTACTTC
TRBV9	TRBJ1-1	.	.	CASSVGPSGGFGTEAFF	TGTGCCAGCAGCGTAGGACCCTCGGGGGGTTTCGGCACTGAAGCTTTCTTT
TRBV18	TRBJ2-2	.	.	CASSQAAGELFF	TGTGCCAGCTCACAAGCCGCCGGGGAGCTGTTTTTT
TRBV3-1/TRBV3-2	TRBJ2-7	once	.	CASSSPPRGQTYEQYF	TGTGCCAGCAGCAGTCCTCCCCGCGGCCAAACCTACGAGCAGTACTTC
TRBV30	TRBJ2-1	.	.	CAWTPPTLGGNEQFF	TGTGCCTGGACCCCACCTACTTTGGGGGGCAATGAGCAGTTCTTC
TRBV5-6	TRBJ2-2	.	.	CASTPMPGADGELFF	TGTGCCAGCACCCCGATGCCGGGCGCGGACGGGGAGCTGTTTTTT
TRBV4-3	TRBJ2-2	.	TRBD2	CASSQELGGGNTGELFF	TGCGCCAGCAGCCAAGAGTTGGGCGGGGGTAACACCGGGGAGCTGTTTTTT
TRBV29-1	TRBJ1-1	.	.	CSAAIELNTEAFF	TGCAGCGCTGCTATCGAACTGAACACTGAAGCTTTCTTT
TRBV9	TRBJ2-3	.	TRBD1	CASSQRTGVDTQYF	TGTGCCAGCAGCCAACGGACAGGGGTAGATACGCAGTATTTT
TRBV5-1	TRBJ2-7	.	.	CASSFGIANSYEQYF	TGCGCCAGCAGCTTCGGTATCGCAAACTCCTACGAGCAGTACTTC
TRBV7-2	TRBJ2-5	.	TRBD2	CASSFAQREGTQYF	TGTGCCAGCAGCTTCGCCCAGCGGGAGGGGACCCAGTACTTC
TRBV2	TRBJ2-7	.	TRBD2	CASSIAGGEQYF	TGTGCCAGCAGCATAGCGGGGGGCGAGCAGTACTTC
TRBV4-1	TRBJ1-1	.	.	CASSQETGMANTEAFF	TGCGCCAGCAGCCAAGAAACAGGGATGGCCAACACTGAAGCTTTCTTT
TRBV6-5	TRBJ1-1	.	.	CASSYLSSGVEAFF	TGTGCCAGCAGTTACCTCAGCTCAGGGGTAGAAGCTTTCTTT
TRBV5-1	TRBJ2-3	.	.	CASSFGQRADTQYF	TGCGCCAGCAGCTTCGGACAGCGAGCAGATACGCAGTATTTT
TRBV6-1	TRBJ1-6	.	TRBD1	CASSDQGGGNSPLHF	TGTGCCAGCAGTGATCAGGGGGGAGGAAATTCACCCCTCCACTTT
TRBV9	TRBJ1-5	.	.	CASSVKGVGQPQHF	TGTGCCAGCAGCGTAAAGGGGGTTGGACAGCCCCAGCATTTT
TRBV5-6	TRBJ1-5	.	TRBD1	CASSDGTGGQPQHF	TGTGCCAGCAGCGACGGGACAGGGGGACAGCCCCAGCATTTT
TRBV4-2	TRBJ1-1	.	.	CASSQEGTNTEAFF	TGTGCCAGCAGCCAAGAAGGCACGAACACTGAAGCTTTCTTT
TRBV11-3	TRBJ1-6	.	.	CASSLVLGESPLHF	TGTGCCAGCAGCTTAGTATTAGGGGAATCACCCCTCCACTTT
TRBV5-8	TRBJ2-1	.	.	CASSLVASRQFF	TGTGCCAGCAGCTTGGTGGCTAGTCGACAGTTCTTC
TRBV11-2	TRBJ2-1	.	.	CASSLSTGWGAYNEQFF	TGTGCCAGCAGCTTAAGTACGGGTTGGGGGGCATACAATGAGCAGTTCTTC
TRBV11-3	TRBJ1-1	.	.	CASNKGRGPNTEAFF	TGTGCCAGCAACAAAGGCAGGGGACCGAACACTGAAGCTTTCTTT
TRBV11-3	TRBJ1-6	.	.	CASSSRQNSPLHF	TGTGCCAGCAGCTCCCGACAGAATTCACCCCTCCACTTT
TRBV19	TRBJ1-1	.	.	CASSISGVGEAFF	TGTGCCAGTAGTATATCGGGGGTGGGTGAAGCTTTCTTT
TRBV12-3/TRBV12-4	TRBJ1-2	.	.	CASSLGDNYGYTF	TGTGCCAGCAGTTTAGGAGATAACTATGGCTACACCTTC
TRBV3-1/TRBV3-2	TRBJ2-7	.	TRBD1	CASSQDKLLSDRGKQYF	TGTGCCAGCAGCCAAGATAAACTTCTCTCAGACAGGGGCAAGCAGTACTTC
TRBV6-5	TRBJ2-2	.	.	CASRDGHLIDGELFF	TGTGCCAGCAGAGATGGACATTTAATTGACGGGGAGCTGTTTTTT
TRBV5-4	TRBJ1-2	.	TRBD1	CASSLGGQIPYGYTF	TGTGCCAGCAGCTTGGGGGGACAGATCCCCTATGGCTACACCTTC
TRBV6-5	TRBJ2-3	.	.	CASRYPGGVGTQYF	TGTGCCAGCAGATACCCCGGGGGCGTGGGTACGCAGTATTTT
TRBV6-6	TRBJ1-4	.	.	CASSFGQLATNEKLFF	TGTGCCAGCAGTTTTGGACAGCTTGCAACTAATGAAAAACTGTTTTTT
TRBV27	TRBJ1-6	.	.	CASTRGDSPLHF	TGTGCCAGCACCCGGGGGGACTCACCCCTCCACTTT
TRBV15	TRBJ1-1	.	.	CATSRDSSGVTEAFF	TGTGCCACCAGCAGAGATTCTTCCGGGGTCACTGAAGCTTTCTTT
TRBV30	TRBJ1-5	.	.	CAWAQGGNQPQHF	TGTGCCTGGGCACAGGGAGGCAATCAGCCCCAGCATTTT
TRBV2	TRBJ2-1	.	.	CATTGQTYNEQFF	TGTGCCACCACCGGACAGACCTACAATGAGCAGTTCTTC
TRBV15	TRBJ1-3	.	TRBD1	CATSRSDRGLVGNTIYF	TGTGCCACCAGCAGATCAGACAGGGGGTTGGTTGGAAACACCATATATTTT